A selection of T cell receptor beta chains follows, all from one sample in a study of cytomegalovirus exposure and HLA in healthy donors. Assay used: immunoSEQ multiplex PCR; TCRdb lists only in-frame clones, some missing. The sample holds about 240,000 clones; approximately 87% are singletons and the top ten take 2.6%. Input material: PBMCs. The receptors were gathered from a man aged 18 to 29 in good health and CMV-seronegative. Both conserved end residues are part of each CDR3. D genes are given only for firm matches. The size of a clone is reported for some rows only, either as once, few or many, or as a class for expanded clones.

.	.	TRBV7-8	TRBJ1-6	CASRITTGNYSPLHF	TGTGCCAGCAGAATCACGACAGGAAACTATTCACCCCTCCACTTT
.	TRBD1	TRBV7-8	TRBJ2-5	CASSSQPGQVPETQYF	TGTGCCAGCAGCTCTCAACCGGGACAGGTTCCAGAGACCCAGTACTTC
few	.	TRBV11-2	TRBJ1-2	CASSLAHQNGYTF	TGTGCCAGCAGCTTAGCACATCAGAATGGCTACACCTTC
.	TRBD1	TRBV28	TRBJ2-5	CASSRTGRKETQYF	TGTGCCAGCAGTCGGACAGGGCGGAAAGAGACCCAGTACTTC
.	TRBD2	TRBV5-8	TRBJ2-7	CASSPTSGGRQYF	TGTGCCAGCAGCCCTACCTCGGGAGGAAGGCAGTACTTC
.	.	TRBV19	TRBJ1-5	CASKQYSNQPQHF	TGTGCCAGTAAACAATATAGCAATCAGCCCCAGCATTTT
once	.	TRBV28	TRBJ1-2	CASSSPGKGGYTF	TGTGCCAGCAGCTCTCCCGGGAAGGGCGGCTACACCTTC
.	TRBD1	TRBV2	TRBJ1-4	CASSEATGWDEKLFF	TGTGCCAGCAGTGAAGCGACAGGGTGGGATGAAAAACTGTTTTTT
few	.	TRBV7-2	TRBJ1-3	CASSLSSGGPGNTIYF	TGTGCCAGCAGCCTAAGTTCAGGTGGCCCTGGAAACACCATATATTTT
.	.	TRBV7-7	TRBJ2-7	CASSPGLENGEQYF	TGTGCCAGCAGCCCGGGACTGGAAAATGGAGAGCAGTACTTC
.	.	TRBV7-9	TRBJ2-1	CASSLLPSSYNEQFF	TGTGCCAGCAGCTTACTTCCGAGCTCCTACAATGAGCAGTTCTTC
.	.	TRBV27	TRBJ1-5	CAAGERAGNQPQHF	TGTGCCGCCGGGGAAAGAGCGGGCAATCAGCCCCAGCATTTT
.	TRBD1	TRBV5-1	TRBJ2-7	CASSLSPTGIRSGEQYF	TGCGCCAGCAGCCTCTCCCCGACAGGGATCCGTTCTGGTGAGCAGTACTTC
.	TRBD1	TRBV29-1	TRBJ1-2	CSVEKGQPRGGYTF	TGCAGCGTTGAAAAGGGACAGCCGAGGGGAGGCTACACCTTC
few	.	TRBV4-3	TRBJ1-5	CASSREYNQPQHF	TGCGCCAGCAGCCGAGAGTACAATCAGCCCCAGCATTTT
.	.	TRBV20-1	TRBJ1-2	CSAGGGYGYTF	TGCAGTGCTGGCGGAGGCTATGGCTACACCTTC
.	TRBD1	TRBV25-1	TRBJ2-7	CASSDPGTGFYEQYF	TGTGCCAGCAGTGACCCCGGGACAGGGTTCTACGAGCAGTACTTC
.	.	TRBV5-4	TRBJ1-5	CASSFWGSGNQPQHF	TGTGCCAGCAGCTTCTGGGGCTCGGGCAATCAGCCCCAGCATTTT
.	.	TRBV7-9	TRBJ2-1	CASSGTSDSVHNEQFF	TGTGCCAGCAGCGGCACCTCGGATAGCGTACACAATGAGCAGTTCTTC